One sample yielded the 27 T cell receptor beta chains listed below, sequenced in a study of T cells after yellow fever vaccination. Using its own MiXCR run on the 5' RACE reads, TCRdb lists one record per CDR3 protein. The data contain 170,000 or so distinct CDR3 sequences, roughly 6.2% of them singletons. The sample here was CD4+ T cells sorted from PBMCs, taken on the day of the first yellow fever vaccination. Receptors originate from a man aged 18-30 years who received the YFV17D yellow fever vaccine.

There are a few counts of this clonotype. The gene calls are TRBV3-1 and TRBJ2-2; 7 positions match TRBD2. V was clipped by 3 bases and J by 4 bases; unmatched bases: 2. This CDR3 has 14 residues. From germline, CDR1 is LGHDT and CDR2 YNNKEL (reference sequence). The DNA for the CDR3 is TGTGCCAGCAGCCAGGGGGGGACCACCGGGGAGCTGTTTTTT. Translation: CASSQGGTTGELFF.

This clonotype was seen many times. This chain links TRBV5-6 with TRBJ2-3, with unresolved D. V was shortened by 4 bases and J by 2 bases, with 8 bases between the two germline ends. Germline V gene lookup returns CDR1 SGHDT and CDR2 YYEEEE. The CDR3 length is 13 residues. CDR3 loop: CASSRRDTDTQYF. In nucleotides, the CDR3 is TGTGCCAGCAGCCGTAGGGACACAGATACGCAGTATTTT.

The V gene is TRBV28, the J gene TRBJ2-2; D is possibly TRBD2 (6 bases). The CDR3 consists of 17 residues. Deletions cut 8 bases from V and 0 bases from J, with 19 bases between. Germline V gene lookup returns CDR1 MDHEN and CDR2 SYDVKM. The DNA of the CDR3 is TGTGCCAGCGGACTATTTTATAAGGCTGCGAACACCGGGGAGCTGTTTTTT. It specifies CASGLFYKAANTGELFF.

This clonotype was seen at least ten times. The chain links TRBV12-3 or TRBV12-4 to TRBJ2-5, with D hard to call. Trimming pared 3 bases from V and 2 bases from J, leaving 13 bases between. This CDR3 region has 15 residues. The CDR3 sequence is CASSFGWAIQETQYF. CDR3 DNA: TGTGCCAGCAGTTTCGGGTGGGCCATTCAAGAGACCCAGTACTTC.

This clonotype came up many times. This chain links TRBV4-2 with TRBJ2-3; D call uncertain. Deletions cut 3 bases from V and 4 bases from J, with 2 bases between. Germline assignment: CDR1 LGHNA and CDR2 YNFKEQ. The CDR3 totals 11 residues. For the CDR3, the DNA is TGTGCCAGCAGCCACTCAGATACGCAGTATTTT. This gives the protein CASSHSDTQYF.

Many counts were recorded for this clonotype. The chain recombines TRBV12-3 or TRBV12-4 with TRBJ2-2; 9 bases are shared with TRBD1. The CDR3 has 16 amino acids. V trimming: 6 bases; J trimming: 5 bases; junction bases outside the gene matches: 10. In DNA, the CDR3 is TGTGCCAGCAGATTAACCGGGACAGGGTATACCGGGGAGCTGTTTTTT. Translating it yields CASRLTGTGYTGELFF.

This clonotype turned up a few times. The chain joins TRBV7-2 to TRBJ2-5; D may be TRBD1 (5 bases). Germline V gene data show CDR1 as SGHTA and CDR2 as FQGNSA. V shed 6 bases and J shed 4 bases, with 15 bases lying between them. CDR3 length: 14 amino acids. CDR3 protein: CASSSYGARETQYF. As DNA, the CDR3 is TGTGCCAGCAGTTCCTATGGGGCGAGAGAGACCCAGTACTTC.

This clonotype showed up many times. The V gene is TRBV7-6, the J gene TRBJ2-6, with 8 nucleotides matching TRBD1. The CDR3 spans 16 residues. The ends lost 5 bases at V and 0 bases at J; junction bases unmatched: 3. The germline V gene encodes CDR1 SGHVS and CDR2 FNYEAQ. DNA for the CDR3: TGTGCCAGCAGCCGGGACAGGCCCTCTGGGGCCAACGTCCTGACTTTC. It is translated as CASSRDRPSGANVLTF.

This clonotype showed up many times. The V gene is TRBV6-1, the J gene TRBJ2-7; 9 bases line up with TRBD1. This CDR3 comprises 14 residues. V gave up 10 bases and J gave up 0 bases; unmatched junction bases: 7. Germline V gene data show CDR1 as MNHNS and CDR2 as SASEGT. The CDR3 protein is CATVRDRVSYEQYV. In DNA form, the CDR3 reads TGTGCCACCGTTCGGGACAGGGTCTCCTACGAGCAGTACGTC.

The chain recombines TRBV12-3 or TRBV12-4 with TRBJ1-2; the D is unclear. The ends were cut back, 4 bases at V and 1 base at J, with 10 bases in the middle. This CDR3 spans 14 amino acids. The CDR3 region has the DNA TGTGCCAGCAGTTGGGCACAGAGTAACTATGGCTACACCTTC. Its protein is CASSWAQSNYGYTF.

This rearrangement joins TRBV25-1 to TRBJ2-2, with 7 bases that match TRBD2. CDR3 length equals 15 residues. Germline CDR1 reads MGHDK; CDR2 reads SYGVNS. The J segment lost 0 bases and the V segment lost 4 bases, leaving 2 bases of the junction unmatched. Written as DNA, the CDR3 is TGTGCCAGCAGTGTCCGGGGGGCGAACACCGGGGAGCTGTTTTTT. Its translation: CASSVRGANTGELFF.

V and J are TRBV29-1 and TRBJ2-7; D remains ambiguous. V was clipped by 5 bases and J by 3 bases, with 23 bases between them. Germline CDR1 SQVTM, CDR2 ANQGSEA. The CDR3 has 16 amino acids. Here the CDR3 DNA reads TGCAGCGTTATGTCGAGTACAATGGGCTCCGGCTACGAGCAGTACTTC. This encodes CSVMSSTMGSGYEQYF.

This clonotype was seen ten or more times. The chain has TRBV5-1 and TRBJ1-2; D unresolved. The CDR3 spans 11 residues. Trimming took 5 bases from V and 10 from J, leaving 12 bases between them. Germline CDR1 reads SGHRS; CDR2 reads YFSETQ. This CDR3 reads CASSSDVSYTF. CDR3 bases: TGCGCCAGCAGTTCCGACGTCTCCTACACCTTC.

This clonotype has ten or more counts. The rearrangement uses TRBV18 and TRBJ2-7; the D is unclear. This CDR3 has 12 amino acids. Germline V CDR1 and CDR2: KGHSH, LQKENI. The germline V and J ends were trimmed by 1 base and 4 bases, with 5 bases remaining between them. In nucleotides, the CDR3 is TGTGCCAGCTCACCACGACCTTACGAGCAGTACTTC. Amino acids: CASSPRPYEQYF.

This clonotype was observed a handful of times. This chain links TRBV7-6 with TRBJ1-1; D is undetermined. V was trimmed by 0 bases and J by 8 bases, leaving 10 bases between them. Germline CDR1 SGHVS, CDR2 FNYEAQ. There are 13 residues in the CDR3. The CDR3 sequence: CASSLALTGEAFF. The DNA of the CDR3 is TGTGCCAGCAGCTTAGCGTTGACGGGGGAAGCTTTCTTT. Complete variable domain (other parts from reference TRBV7-6 and TRBJ1-1): GAGVSQSPRYKVTKRGQDVALRCDPISGHVSLYWYRQALGQGPEFLTYFNYEAQQDKSGLPNDRFSAERPEGSISTLTIQRTEQRDSAMYRCASSLALTGEAFFGQGTRLTVV.

The rearrangement joins TRBV5-1 to TRBJ2-3; unclear D gene. The CDR3 totals 14 residues. Germline CDR1 and CDR2: SGHRS and YFSETQ. V lost 3 bases, J lost 2 bases, and 10 bases lay in between. The CDR3 nucleotides read TGCGCCAGCAGCTCCGAAACTTTCACAGATACGCAGTATTTT. Translated: CASSSETFTDTQYF.

This sequence joins TRBV2 and TRBJ2-3, with a tentative D call TRBD1 (5 bases). Germline V CDR1 and CDR2: SNHLY, FYNNEI. Trimming removed 7 bases at V and 0 bases at J, with 17 bases between. The CDR3 consists of 16 residues. In DNA, the CDR3 is TGTGCCAGCATTGACCCCGACAGCTCAAGCACAGATACGCAGTATTTT. Amino acid sequence: CASIDPDSSSTDTQYF.

This clonotype was seen ten or more times. The chain joins TRBV7-3 to TRBJ2-1; D perhaps matches TRBD1 (6 bases). This CDR3 is built from 14 residues. CDR1 SGHTA and CDR2 FQGTGA come from the germline V gene. V lost 2 bases, J lost 7 bases, and 12 bases lay in between. The CDR3: CASSLAQGWNEQFF. The CDR3 DNA is TGTGCCAGCAGCTTAGCGCAGGGGTGGAATGAGCAGTTCTTC.

This clonotype was seen at least ten times. This chain joins TRBV28 and TRBJ1-2; 10 bases map to TRBD1. Germline CDR1 and CDR2: MDHEN and SYDVKM. This CDR3 has 14 residues. With 7 bases clipped from V and 5 bases from J, the junction kept 7 bases outside the gene matches. The CDR3 sequence: CASTHGTGEYGYTF. CDR3 in DNA: TGTGCCAGCACCCATGGGACAGGGGAATATGGCTACACCTTC.

This clonotype was detected many times. The chain is built from TRBV5-1 and TRBJ2-1; no clear D gene. The ends were cut back, 4 bases at V and 5 bases at J, with 10 bases in the middle. CDR3 length: 13 residues. Germline assignment: CDR1 SGHRS and CDR2 YFSETQ. Here the CDR3 reads CASSGEPNNEQFF. CDR3 nucleotide sequence: TGCGCCAGCAGCGGGGAACCGAACAATGAGCAGTTCTTC.

The table lists this clonotype with a few counts. The genes are TRBV11-1 and TRBJ2-7, with D tentatively TRBD2 (6 bases). V was pared by 0 bases and J by 2 bases, with 14 bases between. Germline CDR1 is SGHAT and CDR2 is FQDESV (reference sequence). The CDR3 runs 16 residues. The CDR3 bases are TGTGCCAGCAGCTTAGCGCCGGGGCCGGGAGCCTACGAGCAGTACTTC. It is translated as CASSLAPGPGAYEQYF.

The sample holds many counts of this clonotype. This chain links TRBV7-2 with TRBJ2-5; 7 positions agree with TRBD1. V shed 5 bases and J 1 base; nucleotides not matched to a gene: 4. The CDR3 extends over 14 amino acids. The germline CDR1 and CDR2 sequences are SGHTA and FQGNSA. The CDR3 region has the DNA TGTGCCAGCAGCCACCGACAGGGCCAAGAGACCCAGTACTTC. Amino acids: CASSHRQGQETQYF.

This clonotype was seen many times. CDR3 sequence reads: CASSILAGGSNEQFF. DNA for the CDR3: TGTGCCAGCAGTATTCTAGCGGGGGGTTCCAATGAGCAGTTCTTC. The rearrangement links TRBV12-3 or TRBV12-4 to TRBJ2-1; TRBD2 matches 11 bases. The CDR3 is 15 amino acids. V dropped 5 bases and J dropped 6; count of bases not matched to a gene: 6.

A few counts support this clonotype. The genes are TRBV6-5 and TRBJ2-1; TRBD2 agrees at 8 bases. Germline assignment: CDR1 MNHEY and CDR2 SVGAGI. V dropped 11 bases and J dropped 9; count of bases not matched to a gene: 15. The CDR3 contains 14 residues. CDR3 bases: TGTGCCTCCCGGGGGGGACTAGTTTTCTCTGAGCAGTTCTTC. Protein: CASRGGLVFSEQFF.

This clonotype was recorded many times. This sequence joins TRBV3-1 and TRBJ1-1; tentatively, D is TRBD1 (6 bases). This CDR3 is 18 amino acids long. V gave up 3 bases and J gave up 5 bases, with 25 bases separating them. In germline, CDR1 is LGHDT, CDR2 YNNKEL (reference sequence). The CDR3 loop reads CASSQRYGTSGRGTEAFF. The CDR3 nucleotides are TGTGCCAGCAGCCAGCGCTACGGGACATCAGGGAGGGGAACTGAAGCTTTCTTT.

This clonotype was found many times. This sequence joins TRBV6-5 and TRBJ1-2; the D gene is possibly TRBD1 (6 bases). CDR1 and CDR2 from the germline V gene are MNHEY and SVGAGI. The CDR3 extends over 16 amino acids. V was pared by 2 bases and J by 3 bases, with 16 bases between. In nucleotides, the CDR3 is TGTGCCAGCAGTTACGTTAGACAGGCGGTTTACTATGGCTACACCTTC. Its translation is CASSYVRQAVYYGYTF.

This sequence joins TRBV9 and TRBJ1-6; D is undetermined. V was pared by 2 bases and J by 6 bases, with 15 bases between. Germline V gene data show CDR1 as SGDLS and CDR2 as YYNGEE. The CDR3 consists of 16 residues. The CDR3 DNA reads TGTGCCAGCAGCGTGGAAAGGCGGGCTTCTAATTCACCCCTCCACTTT. Translating gives CASSVERRASNSPLHF.